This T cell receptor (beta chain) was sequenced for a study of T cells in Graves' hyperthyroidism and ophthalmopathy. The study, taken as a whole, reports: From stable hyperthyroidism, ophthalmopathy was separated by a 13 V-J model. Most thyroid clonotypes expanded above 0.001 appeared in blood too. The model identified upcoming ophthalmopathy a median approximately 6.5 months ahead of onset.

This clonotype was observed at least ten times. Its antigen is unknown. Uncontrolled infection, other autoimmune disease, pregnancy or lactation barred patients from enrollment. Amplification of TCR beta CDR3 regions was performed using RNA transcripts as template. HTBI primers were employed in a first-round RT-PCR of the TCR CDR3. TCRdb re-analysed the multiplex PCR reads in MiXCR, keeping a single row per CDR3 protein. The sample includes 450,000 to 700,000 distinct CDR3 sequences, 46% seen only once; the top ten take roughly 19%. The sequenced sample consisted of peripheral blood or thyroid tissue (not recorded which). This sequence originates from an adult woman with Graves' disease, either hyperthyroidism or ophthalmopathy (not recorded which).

The CDR3 DNA follows: TGTGCCAGCAGCTTTCGGCCAGGGTCTAACACCGGGGAGCTGTTTTTT. Amino acids: CASSFRPGSNTGELFF. The rearrangement links TRBV7-3 to TRBJ2-2, with D perhaps matching TRBD1 (5 bases). The V gene lost 3 bases and the J gene lost 2 bases, with 13 bases spanning the gap. Germline lookup yields CDR1 SGHTA and CDR2 FQGTGA. This CDR3 spans 16 amino acids.